The clone carrying this T cell receptor (beta chain) was seen a handful of times. Its cognate antigen is unknown. The data derive from a study of T-cell memory formation after mild COVID-19. Study findings and constraints: Clones shrinking between day 15 and 85 showed a balanced CD4/CD8 split, and those that grew later tilted toward CD4+.

TCRdb re-derived calls from the 5' RACE reads in MiXCR, one entry per CDR3 protein. The sample shows 270,000 or so distinct CDR3 sequences, roughly 18% of them seen only once. CDR1 and CDR2 (germline): KGHSH, LQKENI. This CDR3 region has 13 residues. V gave up 3 bases and J gave up 8 bases, with 11 bases separating them. V usage is TRBV18 and J usage is TRBJ2-4; the D is unclear. The receptor was derived from a young man who had mild COVID-19 (a few samples of this study predate the infection). Cell type and time point are not known. The source material was PBMCs or a T cell subset sorted from them (not recorded which). Written as DNA, the CDR3 is TGTGCCAGCTCACCTTACTCGACGGACATTCAGTACTTC. Encoded protein: CASSPYSTDIQYF.